This TCR beta chain was retrieved from a study of cytomegalovirus exposure and HLA in healthy donors. About this clone itself: Its antigen is currently unknown.

Findings of the study overall: Trimming of TCR beta V- and J-genes showed a link, identified in a later analysis, to a missense DCLRE1C variant.

J gave up 7 bases and V 8 bases, and 8 bases lay outside the gene matches. The CDR3 runs 14 residues. Looked up from germline, CDR1 is ENHRY and CDR2 is SYGVKD. The PCR used 60 Vbeta and 13 Jbeta primers. The data were produced by immunoSEQ multiplex PCR, yet TCRdb's version contains in-frame clones alone and is incomplete. Among 200,000 or so clones, 60% to 85% were seen once, and the ten largest hold around 15%. Sequencing was performed on PBMCs. This sequence joins TRBV10-3 and TRBJ1-6; 7 bases are shared with TRBD1. This sequence was found in a man in his forties in good health and CMV-seronegative. The CDR3 DNA follows: TGTGCCATCTCGTCCGGGACAGTAAATTCACCCCTCCACTTT. Its translation is CAISSGTVNSPLHF.